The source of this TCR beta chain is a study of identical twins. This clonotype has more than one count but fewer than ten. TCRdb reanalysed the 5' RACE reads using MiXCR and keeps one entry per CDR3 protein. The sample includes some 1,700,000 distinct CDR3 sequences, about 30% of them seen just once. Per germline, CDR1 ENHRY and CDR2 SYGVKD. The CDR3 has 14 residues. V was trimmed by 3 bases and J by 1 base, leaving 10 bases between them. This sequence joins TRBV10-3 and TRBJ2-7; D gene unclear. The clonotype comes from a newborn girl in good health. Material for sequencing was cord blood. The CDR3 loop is CAISDYQESYEQYF. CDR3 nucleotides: TGTGCCATCAGTGATTACCAGGAATCCTACGAGCAGTACTTC.